This TCR beta chain was observed in a study of beta chain features in type 1 diabetes. Findings and caveats of the study: There was a possibility that cDNA sequencing over-represented cells with high TCR expression. TCRB CDR3s from Type 1 diabetes patients were moderately but significantly shorter in all four CD4+ subsets.

In this sample, this clone turned up once. Its cognate antigen is unknown. The whole isolated RNA underwent reverse transcription, so sequencing captured expressed TCRB transcripts. The data were produced by immunoSEQ multiplex PCR, yet TCRdb's version contains in-frame clones alone and is incomplete. There are some 360,000 clones in the sample; 15% to 20% occur only once, and 0.035% to 0.05% lies in the top ten. This CDR3 is built from 15 residues. V was pared by 0 bases and J by 1 base, with 9 bases between. Germline assignment: CDR1 MGHDK and CDR2 SYGVNS. This TCR was sampled from a woman younger than 30 in good health. The rearrangement joins TRBV25-1 to TRBJ1-1; perhaps TRBD1 as D (6 bases). Sequenced sample: naive CD4+ T cells from blood. For the CDR3, the DNA is TGTGCCAGCAGTGAATATAGGGGGGGGAACACTGAAGCTTTCTTT. Encoded protein: CASSEYRGGNTEAFF.